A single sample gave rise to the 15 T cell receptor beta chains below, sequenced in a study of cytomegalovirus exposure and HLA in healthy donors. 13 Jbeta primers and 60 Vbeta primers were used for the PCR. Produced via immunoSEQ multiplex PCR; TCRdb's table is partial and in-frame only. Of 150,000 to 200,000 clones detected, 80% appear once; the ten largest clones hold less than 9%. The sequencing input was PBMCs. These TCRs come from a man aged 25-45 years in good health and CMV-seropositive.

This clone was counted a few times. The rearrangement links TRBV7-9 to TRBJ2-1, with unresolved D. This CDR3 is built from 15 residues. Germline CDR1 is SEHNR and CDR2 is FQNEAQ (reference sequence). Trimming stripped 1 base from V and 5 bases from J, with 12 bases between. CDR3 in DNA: TGTGCCAGCAGCTTAGAAGGCGGCCCCCACAATGAGCAGTTCTTC. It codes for CASSLEGGPHNEQFF.

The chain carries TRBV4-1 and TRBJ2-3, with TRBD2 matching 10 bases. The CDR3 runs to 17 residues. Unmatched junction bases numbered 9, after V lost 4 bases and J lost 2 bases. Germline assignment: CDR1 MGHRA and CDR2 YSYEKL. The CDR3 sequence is CASSPSGTSVNTDTQYF. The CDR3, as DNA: TGCGCCAGCAGCCCTTCCGGGACTAGCGTTAACACAGATACGCAGTATTTT.

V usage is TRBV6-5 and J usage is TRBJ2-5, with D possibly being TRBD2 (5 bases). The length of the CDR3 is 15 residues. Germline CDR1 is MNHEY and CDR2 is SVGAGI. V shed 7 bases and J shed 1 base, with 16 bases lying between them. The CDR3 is CASTLISGVQETQYF. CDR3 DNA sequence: TGTGCCAGCACCCTGATTTCCGGGGTCCAAGAGACCCAGTACTTC.

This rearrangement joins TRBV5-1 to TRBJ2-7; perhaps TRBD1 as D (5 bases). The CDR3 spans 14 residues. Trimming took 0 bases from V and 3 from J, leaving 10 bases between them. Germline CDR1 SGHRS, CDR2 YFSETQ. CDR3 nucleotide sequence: TGCGCCAGCAGCTTGGAACAGGATTACTACGAGCAGTACTTC. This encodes CASSLEQDYYEQYF.

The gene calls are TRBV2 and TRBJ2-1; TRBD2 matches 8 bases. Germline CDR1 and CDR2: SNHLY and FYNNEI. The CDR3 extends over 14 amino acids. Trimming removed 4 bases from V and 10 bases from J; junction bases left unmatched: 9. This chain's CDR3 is CASSAGGPGREQFF. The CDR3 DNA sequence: TGTGCCAGCAGTGCGGGAGGGCCTGGGCGAGAGCAGTTCTTC. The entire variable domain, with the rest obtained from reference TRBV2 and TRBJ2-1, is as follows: EPEVTQTPSHQVTQMGQEVILRCVPISNHLYFYWYRQILGQKVEFLVSFYNNEISEKSEIFDDQFSVERPDGSNFTLKIRSTKLEDSAMYFCASSAGGPGREQFFGPGTRLTVL.

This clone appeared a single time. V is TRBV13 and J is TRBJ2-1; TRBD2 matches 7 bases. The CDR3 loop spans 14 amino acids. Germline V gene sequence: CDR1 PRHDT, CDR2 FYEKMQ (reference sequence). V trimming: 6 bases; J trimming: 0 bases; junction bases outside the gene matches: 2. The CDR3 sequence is CASRLAVSYNEQFF. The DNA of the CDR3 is TGTGCCAGCAGGCTAGCGGTCTCCTACAATGAGCAGTTCTTC.

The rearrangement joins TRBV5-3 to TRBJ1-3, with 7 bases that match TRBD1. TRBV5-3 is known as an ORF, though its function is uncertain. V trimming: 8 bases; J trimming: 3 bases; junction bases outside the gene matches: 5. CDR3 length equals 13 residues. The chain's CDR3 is CARRGQLGNTIYF. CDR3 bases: TGTGCCAGGAGGGGACAGCTTGGAAACACCATATATTTT.

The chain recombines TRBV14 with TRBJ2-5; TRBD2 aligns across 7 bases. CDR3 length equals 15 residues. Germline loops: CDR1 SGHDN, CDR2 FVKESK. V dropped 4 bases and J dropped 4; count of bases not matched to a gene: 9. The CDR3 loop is CASSLPSGGGETQYF. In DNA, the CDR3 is TGTGCCAGCAGCCTCCCTAGCGGAGGTGGAGAGACCCAGTACTTC.

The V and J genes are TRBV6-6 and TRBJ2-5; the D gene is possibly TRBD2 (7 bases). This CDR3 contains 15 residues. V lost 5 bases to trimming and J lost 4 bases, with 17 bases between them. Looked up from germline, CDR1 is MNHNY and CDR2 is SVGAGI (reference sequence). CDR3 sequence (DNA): TGTGCCAGCAGTCCCTCTAGCGGAGGGGGAGAGACCCAGTACTTC. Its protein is CASSPSSGGGETQYF.

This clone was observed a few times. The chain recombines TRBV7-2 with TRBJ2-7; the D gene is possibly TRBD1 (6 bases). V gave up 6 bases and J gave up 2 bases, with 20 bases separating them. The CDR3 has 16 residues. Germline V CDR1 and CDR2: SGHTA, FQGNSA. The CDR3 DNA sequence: TGTGCCAGCAGTCATGTCAGGGGCTTTTCAACCTACGAGCAGTACTTC. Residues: CASSHVRGFSTYEQYF. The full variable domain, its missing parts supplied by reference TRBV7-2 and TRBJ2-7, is GAGVSQSPSNKVTEKGKDVELRCDPISGHTALYWYRQSLGQGLEFLIYFQGNSAPDKSGLPSDRFSAERTGGSVSTLTIQRTQQEDSAVYLCASSHVRGFSTYEQYFGPGTRLTVT.

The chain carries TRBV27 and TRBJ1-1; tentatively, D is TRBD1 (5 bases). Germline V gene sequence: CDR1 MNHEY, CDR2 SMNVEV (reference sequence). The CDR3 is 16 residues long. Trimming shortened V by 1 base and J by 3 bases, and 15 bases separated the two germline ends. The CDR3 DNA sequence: TGTGCCAGCAGTTTATACAGACAGAGACCGGACACTGAAGCTTTCTTT. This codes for CASSLYRQRPDTEAFF.

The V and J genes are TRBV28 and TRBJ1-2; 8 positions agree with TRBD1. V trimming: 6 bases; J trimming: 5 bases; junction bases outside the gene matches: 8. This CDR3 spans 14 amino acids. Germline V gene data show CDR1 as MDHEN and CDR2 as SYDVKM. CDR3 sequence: CASRRVGTGYGYTF. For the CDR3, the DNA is TGTGCCAGCAGAAGAGTCGGGACAGGTTATGGCTACACCTTC.

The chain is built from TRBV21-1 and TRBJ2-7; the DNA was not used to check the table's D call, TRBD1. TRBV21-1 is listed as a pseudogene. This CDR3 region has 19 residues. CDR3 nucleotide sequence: TGTGCCAGCAGCAAATGGGACAGGGTAAAGCTATTAAGCTCCTACGAGCAGTACTTC. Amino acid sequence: CASSKWDRVKLLSSYEQYF.

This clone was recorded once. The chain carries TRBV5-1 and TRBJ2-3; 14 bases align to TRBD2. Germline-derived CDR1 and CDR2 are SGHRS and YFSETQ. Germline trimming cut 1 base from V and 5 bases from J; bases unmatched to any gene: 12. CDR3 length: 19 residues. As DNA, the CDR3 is TGCGCCAGCAGCTTGACATTGACTAGCGGGAGGGCCATGAAAGATACGCAGTATTTT. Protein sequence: CASSLTLTSGRAMKDTQYF.

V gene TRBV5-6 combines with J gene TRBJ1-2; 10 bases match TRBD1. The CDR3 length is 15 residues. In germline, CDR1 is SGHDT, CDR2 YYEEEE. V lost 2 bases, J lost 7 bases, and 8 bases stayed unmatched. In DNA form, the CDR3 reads TGTGCCAGCAGCTTACAAGACAGGGGGCTCCCTGGCTACACCTTC. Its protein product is CASSLQDRGLPGYTF.